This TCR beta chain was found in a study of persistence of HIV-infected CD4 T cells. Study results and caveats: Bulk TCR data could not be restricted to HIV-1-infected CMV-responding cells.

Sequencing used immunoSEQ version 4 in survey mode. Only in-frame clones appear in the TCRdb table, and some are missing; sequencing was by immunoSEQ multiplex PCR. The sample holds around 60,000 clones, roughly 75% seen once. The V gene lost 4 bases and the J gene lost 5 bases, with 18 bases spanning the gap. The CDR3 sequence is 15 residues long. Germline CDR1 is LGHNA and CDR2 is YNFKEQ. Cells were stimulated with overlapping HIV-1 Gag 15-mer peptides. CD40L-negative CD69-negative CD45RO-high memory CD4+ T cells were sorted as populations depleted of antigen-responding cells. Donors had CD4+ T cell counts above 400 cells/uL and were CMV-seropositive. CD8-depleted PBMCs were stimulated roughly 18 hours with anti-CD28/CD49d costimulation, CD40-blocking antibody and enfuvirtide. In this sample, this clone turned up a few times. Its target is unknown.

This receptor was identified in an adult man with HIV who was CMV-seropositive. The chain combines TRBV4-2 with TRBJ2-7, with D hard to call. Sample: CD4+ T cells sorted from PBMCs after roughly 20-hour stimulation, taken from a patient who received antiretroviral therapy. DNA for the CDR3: TGTGCCAGCAGCCCCGAAGGCGAGAGTCCGGACGAGCAGTACTTC. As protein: CASSPEGESPDEQYF.